This T cell receptor beta chain was recovered during a study of OX40 agonist ivuxolimab in advanced cancers. With respect to the entire study: Ivuxolimab, which targeted the costimulatory receptor OX40 (CD134), was an agonistic, fully human IgG2 monoclonal antibody. Three dose-escalation patients achieved partial responses, one with hepatocellular carcinoma and two with cutaneous melanoma. Of the roughly 52 dose-escalation patients, hepatocellular carcinoma was present in 19, melanoma in roughly 15, renal cell carcinoma in 9 and head and neck cancer in 9. Prior anti-PD-1, anti-PD-L1 or anti-CTLA-4 therapy was permitted, and approximately 41% of dose-escalation patients had received checkpoint inhibitors. A male proportion of around 81% and a mean age of roughly 55 years, ranging from about 23 to 90, were recorded for the dose-escalation cohort. Intravenous ivuxolimab was administered to patients every 2 weeks at six dose levels: 0.01, 0.1, 0.3, 1.5, 3 and 10 mg/kg. The purpose of peripheral TCRbeta sequencing was to test whether ivuxolimab changed TCR sequence diversity and led to clonal T-cell expansion. The paper covers the monotherapy dose-escalation part of the phase I ivuxolimab trial, which included N of about 56 patients.

The CDR3, from cysteine to phenylalanine, totals 11 residues. The only DNA kept is the CDR3, 33 bases in frame from the first base. A distance of 6 bases separates the germline ends of V and J, which lose 5 bases and 6 bases respectively. The germline V gene (reference sequence) supplies CDR1 SGHNT and CDR2 YYREEE. On this clone: There is no known antigen for this receptor. It has no much larger one-base neighbor in the sample; base qualities were not kept.

Study-wide findings and limitations: At doses from 0.1 to 3.0 mg/kg, clonal expansion was seen in both CD4+ and CD8+ blood T cells between baseline and week 6. Partial responders in the 0.1-3.0 mg/kg groups had among the lowest normalized peripheral clonal expansion, especially among CD8+ T cells. The antigen specificity of the clonally expanded peripheral T cells was not determined. After ivuxolimab, expanded clones were on average more numerous among CD8+ T cells than among CD4+ T cells. Low levels of normalized T-cell clonal expansion were also shown by some nonresponding patients.

Patients with autoimmune disease history or receiving systemic immunosuppression were excluded from the trial. Peripheral blood for TCR sequencing was collected from all dose cohorts at baseline, on cycle 4 day 1, and on cycle 7 day 1. Samples came from an open-label, multicenter, first-in-human phase I dose-escalation trial of ivuxolimab. Adults with locally advanced or metastatic melanoma, renal cell carcinoma, hepatocellular carcinoma or head and neck squamous cell carcinoma were enrolled in the trial. Before TCR sequencing, CD4+ T cells and CD8+ T cells from peripheral blood were sorted into separate populations. To sequence the TCRbeta CDR3 region, genomic DNA was isolated from the sorted cells. TCRbeta CDR3 regions were sequenced using the immunoSEQ Assay. TCRdb holds this immuneACCESS table with in-frame rearrangements only. Some clones are missing; in checked studies, unresolved V genes explain under half, and the rest has no known cause. This sample has about 73,000 clones in its table, and about nine tenths of those were observed once. 0.4% to 0.55% of the sample is held by the ten biggest clonotypes.

This receptor was obtained from an adult with an advanced solid tumor such as melanoma, head and neck, liver or kidney cancer. The specimen comprised CD4+ or CD8+ T cells sorted from blood, sampled in a trial of the OX40 agonist ivuxolimab. The receptor chain draws on TRBV5-4 and TRBJ2-1, and possibly TRBD2, on 5 matching bases. CDR3 reads: CASRLVNEQFF. The DNA sequence reads TGTGCCAGCAGACTAGTCAATGAGCAGTTCTTC. The CDR3 plus the reference TRBV5-4 and TRBJ2-1 genes for the other parts give the full variable domain: ETGVTQSPTHLIKTRGQQVTLRCSSQSGHNTVSWYQQALGQGPQFIFQYYREEENGRGNFPPRFSGLQFPNYSSELNVNALELDDSALYLCASRLVNEQFFGPGTRLTVL.